A single sample gave rise to the 6 T cell receptor beta chains below, sequenced in a study of PD-L1 blockade in urothelial cancer. Sequenced by immunoSEQ multiplex PCR; TCRdb stores in-frame clones only, minus some. This repertoire shows 71,000 or so clones, 85% to 90% found once; its top ten account for roughly 3.2%. The sample consisted of PBMCs, taken around atezolizumab (anti-PD-L1) treatment. Receptors were obtained from a man aged 60 to 69 with urothelial cancer.

Concerning this clone: The junction departs from the called germline gene at one end, perhaps through a read error. The J gene is TRBJ2-5, the V gene TRBV5-6; 11 nucleotides line up with TRBD2. The CDR3 has 13 amino acids. Germline V gives CDR1 SGHDT, CDR2 YYEEEE. CDR3 bases: TGTGCCAGCAGCTTGCAACTAGCGGGGGACGCTCACTTC. This encodes CASSLQLAGDAHF.

This rearrangement joins TRBV28 to TRBJ2-1; TRBD2 agrees at 12 bases. CDR1 MDHEN and CDR2 SYDVKM come from the germline V gene. The CDR3 is made up of 16 amino acids. V dropped 3 bases and J dropped 5; count of bases not matched to a gene: 5. The CDR3 DNA follows: TGTGCCAGCAGTTTCGGGTCTAGCGGGAGGGACAATGAGCAGTTCTTC. It translates to CASSFGSSGRDNEQFF.

J is TRBJ2-3 and V is TRBV11-2, with D perhaps matching TRBD2 (5 bases). Germline-derived CDR1 and CDR2 are SGHAT and FQNNGV. The CDR3 spans 17 residues. V shed 0 bases and J shed 2 bases, with 15 bases lying between them. This chain's CDR3 is CASSLDGGGWVTDTQYF. CDR3 sequence (DNA): TGTGCCAGCAGCTTAGACGGAGGCGGGTGGGTCACAGATACGCAGTATTTT.

This clone was counted a single time. The chain has TRBV18 and TRBJ1-5; D not certain. In germline, CDR1 is KGHSH, CDR2 LQKENI. V gave up 6 bases and J gave up 0 bases, with 12 bases separating them. The CDR3 spans 15 residues. The CDR3, as DNA: TGTGCCAGCTCGAAGGCGGAAGATAGCAATCAGCCCCAGCATTTT. Amino acids: CASSKAEDSNQPQHF.

V usage is TRBV7-2 and J usage is TRBJ2-7; TRBD1 matches at 11 bases. Trimming cost V 3 bases and J 7 bases; bases outside gene matches: 5. The germline V gene has CDR1 SGHTA and CDR2 FQGNSA. This CDR3 spans 14 amino acids. The CDR3 region is CASSFPGTGGEQYF. The CDR3 DNA follows: TGTGCCAGCAGCTTCCCCGGGACAGGGGGGGAGCAGTACTTC. Based on the CDR3 plus reference TRBV7-2 and TRBJ2-7, the full variable domain is GAGVSQSPSNKVTEKGKDVELRCDPISGHTALYWYRQSLGQGLEFLIYFQGNSAPDKSGLPSDRFSAERTGGSVSTLTIQRTQQEDSAVYLCASSFPGTGGEQYFGPGTRLTVT.

DNA of the CDR3: TGTGCCAGCGCGACAGGGAGCTATGGCTACACCTTC. Protein product: CASATGSYGYTF. The V call is TRBV28, the J call TRBJ1-2; TRBD1 agrees at 7 bases. CDR3 length equals 12 residues. Germline CDR1 MDHEN, CDR2 SYDVKM. V shed 8 bases, J shed 4 bases, and the junction held 4 bases outside the gene matches.